This passage covers 22 T cell receptor beta chains from one sample sequenced in a study of a mutant IDH1 vaccine in newly diagnosed glioma. Time point given: week 35, safety follow-up. One vaccine dose held 300 ug of mutant IDH1 20-mer peptide and came with topical imiquimod. The antigens of these receptors remain unknown. Libraries were prepared by immunoSEQ multiplex PCR; TCRdb keeps only in-frame clonotypes and omits some of them. This table holds 50,000 to 75,000 clones, 74% found once. The sequences come from PBMCs, collected from a glioma patient whose treatment included an IDH1 peptide vaccine. The receptors were gathered from a man in his fifties or sixties with glioma.

The chain links TRBV5-6 to TRBJ1-5, with a possible D match to TRBD1 (6 bases). V dropped 3 bases and J dropped 1 base, with 11 bases sitting between them. CDR1 is SGHDT and CDR2 is YYEEEE in the germline V gene. CDR3 length: 15 amino acids. CDR3 DNA: TGTGCCAGCAGCTGGGGGCAAGGAAGCAATCAGCCCCAGCATTTT. Its translation: CASSWGQGSNQPQHF.

The chain carries TRBV9 and TRBJ1-1, with TRBD1 as a possible D gene (6 bases). Germline loops: CDR1 SGDLS, CDR2 YYNGEE. There are 14 residues in the CDR3. V lost 4 bases and J 4 bases, leaving 14 bases between the germline ends. The CDR3: CASSPTGAVTEAFF. The CDR3 nucleotides read TGTGCCAGCAGCCCAACGGGGGCTGTCACTGAAGCTTTCTTT. The full variable domain, in which reference TRBV9 and TRBJ1-1 provide the parts outside the CDR3, is DSGVTQTPKHLITATGQRVTLRCSPRSGDLSVYWYQQSLDQGLQFLIQYYNGEERAKGNILERFSAQQFPDLHSELNLSSLELGDSALYFCASSPTGAVTEAFFGQGTRLTVV.

The rearrangement uses TRBV27 and TRBJ1-1; D not resolved. Germline loops: CDR1 MNHEY, CDR2 SMNVEV (reference sequence). V shed 2 bases and J shed 4 bases, with 8 bases lying between them. The CDR3 has 13 residues. CDR3 in amino acids: CASSLRGLTEAFF. The CDR3 DNA is TGTGCCAGCAGTTTAAGAGGGCTCACTGAAGCTTTCTTT.

V usage is TRBV5-1 and J usage is TRBJ2-3; D gene uncertain. Germline CDR1 and CDR2: SGHRS and YFSETQ. The CDR3 has 14 amino acids. With 4 bases removed from V and 4 bases from J, the gap between germline ends came to 13 bases. The CDR3 spells CASSPNRSPDTQYF. In DNA form, the CDR3 reads TGCGCCAGCAGCCCGAACCGAAGTCCAGATACGCAGTATTTT.

The chain is built from TRBV2 and TRBJ1-2; D might be TRBD1 (5 bases). The CDR3 runs 13 residues. V was trimmed by 6 bases and J by 5 bases, leaving 13 bases between them. CDR1 SNHLY and CDR2 FYNNEI come from the germline V gene. CDR3 in DNA: TGTGCCAGCAGGGGGGACGGGAGTTATGGCTACACCTTC. Protein: CASRGDGSYGYTF.

This clone was counted a few times. V is TRBV6-1 and J is TRBJ2-7, with D unresolved. V lost 1 base and J lost 0, with 10 bases in between. The CDR3 spans 15 residues. Germline V gives CDR1 MNHNS, CDR2 SASEGT. CDR3 residues: CASSEVPVSSYEQYF. The CDR3 coding sequence is TGTGCCAGCAGTGAAGTCCCAGTGAGCTCCTACGAGCAGTACTTC.

Judged by abundance, this clone is large. This chain joins TRBV6-4 and TRBJ2-3; the D call may be TRBD1 or TRBD2 (5 bases each). V shed 2 bases and J shed 1 base, with 10 bases lying between them. There are 15 residues in the CDR3. CDR1 and CDR2 from the germline V gene are MRHNA and SNTAGT. The CDR3 region has the DNA TGTGCCAGCAGTGACGGGGTGGGGGGCACAGATACGCAGTATTTT. It codes for CASSDGVGGTDTQYF.

The chain joins TRBV7-9 to TRBJ2-1; D may be TRBD2 (6 bases). The CDR3 consists of 14 residues. The germline gives CDR1 SEHNR, CDR2 FQNEAQ (reference sequence). V lost 5 bases and J lost 6, with 14 bases in between. The CDR3 sequence: CASSPDLGGNEQFF. The CDR3 nucleotides read TGTGCCAGCAGCCCCGACCTGGGGGGCAATGAGCAGTTCTTC. Full variable domain (rest looked up from reference TRBV7-9 and TRBJ2-1): DTGVSQNPRHKITKRGQNVTFRCDPISEHNRLYWYRQTLGQGPEFLTYFQNEAQLEKSRLLSDRFSAERPKGSFSTLEIQRTEQGDSAMYLCASSPDLGGNEQFFGPGTRLTVL.

This sequence joins TRBV7-8 and TRBJ1-4; D is uncertain. Germline CDR1 SGHVS, CDR2 FQNEAQ. This CDR3 is 16 amino acids long. The ends were cut back, 5 bases at V and 8 bases at J, with 21 bases in the middle. The CDR3 nucleotides read TGTGCCAGCAGCCTCCCTGTGACTGGCTTTGGGGAAAAACTGTTTTTT. This sequence encodes CASSLPVTGFGEKLFF.

This clone was detected ten times or more. The genes are TRBV9 and TRBJ1-1, with a possible D match to TRBD1 (6 bases). Germline CDR1 reads SGDLS; CDR2 reads YYNGEE. V was clipped by 3 bases and J by 3 bases, with 12 bases between them. This CDR3 is 14 amino acids long. CDR3 bases: TGTGCCAGCAGCGCCAGCGACAGGTACACTGAAGCTTTCTTT. Its translation is CASSASDRYTEAFF.

The chain carries TRBV7-8 and TRBJ2-2; D call uncertain. Germline lookup yields CDR1 SGHVS and CDR2 FQNEAQ. The V and J ends lost 8 bases and 2 bases respectively, with 9 bases between them. CDR3 length: 13 amino acids. This chain's CDR3 is CASADTNTGELFF. The CDR3 DNA reads TGTGCCAGCGCCGACACTAACACCGGGGAGCTGTTTTTT.

In this sample, this clone turned up once. CDR3 amino acids: CASSLVGGSLTGELFF. The DNA of the CDR3 is TGTGCCAGCAGCTTGGTTGGGGGATCCCTGACCGGGGAGCTGTTTTTT. V is TRBV7-9 and J is TRBJ2-2; TRBD1 or TRBD2 may be the D gene (5 bases each). The CDR3 runs 16 residues. Germline CDR1 SEHNR, CDR2 FQNEAQ (reference sequence). Trimming cost V 3 bases and J 5 bases, with 16 bases left between them.

The CDR3: CASSLEVVSYNEQFF. For the CDR3, the DNA is TGTGCCAGCAGCTTAGAGGTTGTTTCCTACAATGAGCAGTTCTTC. V gene TRBV7-8 combines with J gene TRBJ2-1; no clear D gene. Trimming pared 1 base from V and 1 base from J, leaving 8 bases between. This CDR3 has 15 amino acids. The germline V gene has CDR1 SGHVS and CDR2 FQNEAQ. The full variable domain, in which reference TRBV7-8 and TRBJ2-1 provide the parts outside the CDR3, is GAGVSQSPRYKVAKRGQDVALRCDPISGHVSLFWYQQALGQGPEFLTYFQNEAQLDKSGLPSDRFFAERPEGSVSTLKIQRTQQEDSAVYLCASSLEVVSYNEQFFGPGTRLTVL.

The chain combines TRBV30 with TRBJ1-6; D uncertain. The ends were cut back, 4 bases at V and 11 bases at J, with 12 bases in the middle. In germline, CDR1 is GTSNPN, CDR2 SVGIG (reference sequence). The CDR3 is 12 amino acids. The CDR3 loop is CAWTAAGPPLHF. The CDR3 DNA reads as TGTGCCTGGACCGCTGCCGGACCACCCCTCCACTTT. Filled out from reference TRBV30 and TRBJ1-6, the complete variable domain reads SQTIHQWPATLVQPVGSPLSLECTVEGTSNPNLYWYRQAAGRGLQLLFYSVGIGQISSEVPQNLSASRPQDRQFILSSKKLLLSDSGFYLCAWTAAGPPLHFGNGTRLTVT.

The chain carries TRBV5-1 and TRBJ2-3; 9 bases align to TRBD2. J gave up 3 bases and V 6 bases, and 5 bases lay outside the gene matches. The CDR3 spans 14 residues. Looked up from germline, CDR1 is SGHRS and CDR2 is YFSETQ. The CDR3 bases are TGCGCCAGCAAAGTAGCGGGGGAAACAGATACGCAGTATTTT. Translation: CASKVAGETDTQYF.

The rearrangement joins TRBV5-6 to TRBJ2-7; TRBD1 aligns across 7 bases. This CDR3 comprises 16 residues. Germline assignment: CDR1 SGHDT and CDR2 YYEEEE. Trimming took 4 bases from V and 0 from J; bases not matched to a gene: 10. The CDR3 bases are TGTGCCAGCAGCCCCCGGGACAGTCCCCCCTCCTACGAGCAGTACTTC. Translated, it gives CASSPRDSPPSYEQYF.

The genes are TRBV7-2 and TRBJ2-5; 7 positions match TRBD2. The CDR3 is 16 amino acids. The trim removed 0 bases at V and 2 bases at J, leaving 6 bases unmatched. The V gene's germline CDR1 is SGHTA and CDR2 FQGNSA. CDR3 nucleotides: TGTGCCAGCAGCTTAGCGGTGTCTAGCGGACAAGAGACCCAGTACTTC. This codes for CASSLAVSSGQETQYF. Variable domain in full (rest from reference TRBV7-2 and TRBJ2-5): GAGVSQSPSNKVTEKGKDVELRCDPISGHTALYWYRQSLGQGLEFLIYFQGNSAPDKSGLPSDRFSAERTGGSVSTLTIQRTQQEDSAVYLCASSLAVSSGQETQYFGPGTRLLVL.

The chain employs TRBV6-1 and TRBJ2-7, with TRBD1 as a possible D gene (7 bases). The CDR3 is 14 amino acids. Per the germline V gene, CDR1 is MNHNS and CDR2 is SASEGT. V gave up 7 bases and J gave up 5 bases, with 18 bases separating them. CDR3 amino acids: CASMKNRGGDEQYF. The CDR3 DNA reads as TGTGCCAGCATGAAGAACAGGGGAGGTGACGAGCAGTACTTC.

The chain joins TRBV10-3 to TRBJ2-2; D possibly matches TRBD1 or TRBD2 (6 bases each). The CDR3 is 14 residues long. The V gene's germline CDR1 is ENHRY and CDR2 SYGVKD. V dropped 8 bases and J dropped 4 bases, with 14 bases sitting between them. CDR3 coding DNA: TGTGCCATCGGGGGGCAGGTGATCACCGGGGAGCTGTTTTTT. Translated: CAIGGQVITGELFF.

This rearrangement joins TRBV5-1 to TRBJ2-7; TRBD2 agrees at 13 bases. This CDR3 comprises 15 residues. J was trimmed by 0 bases and V by 5 bases; bases with no gene match: 2. Germline-derived CDR1 and CDR2 are SGHRS and YFSETQ. The CDR3 DNA follows: TGCGCCAGCAGGACTAGCGGGGGGAGCTCCTACGAGCAGTACTTC. Its protein is CASRTSGGSSYEQYF.

The rearrangement uses TRBV9 and TRBJ2-3; D could derive from TRBD1 or TRBD2 (5 bases each). The CDR3 extends over 14 amino acids. V was shortened by 2 bases and J by 6 bases, with 13 bases between the two germline ends. Looked up from germline, CDR1 is SGDLS and CDR2 is YYNGEE. CDR3 sequence reads: CASSVWDGIDTQYF. As DNA, the CDR3 is TGTGCCAGCAGCGTGTGGGACGGCATTGATACGCAGTATTTT.

A single count supports this clone. This rearrangement joins TRBV7-9 to TRBJ2-1; perhaps TRBD2 as D (6 bases). Per germline, CDR1 SEHNR and CDR2 FQNEAQ (reference sequence). The CDR3 consists of 12 residues. V gave up 3 bases and J gave up 7 bases, with 7 bases separating them. The CDR3 loop reads CASSLEGNEQFF. DNA of the CDR3: TGTGCCAGCAGCTTGGAGGGAAATGAGCAGTTCTTC.